This TCR beta chain originates from a study of chemoradiotherapy in HPV16-positive cancers. In germline, CDR1 is LGHNA, CDR2 YSLEER. V shed 0 bases, J shed 3 bases, and the junction held 9 bases outside the gene matches. This CDR3 region has 17 residues. Profiled with immunoSEQ multiplex PCR; TCRdb holds only in-frame clones, not every one. The sample shows about 2,900 clones, around nine tenths of them seen only once. The receptor's source is a human donor with HPV-associated anogenital cancer. The chain employs TRBV4-3 and TRBJ2-3; 7 bases are shared with TRBD2. This specimen consisted of tumor tissue, obtained from a patient who underwent chemoradiotherapy. The CDR3, as DNA: TGCGCCAGCAGCCAAGATTGGGCCGGGGGGATGACAGATACGCAGTATTTT. This codes for CASSQDWAGGMTDTQYF.